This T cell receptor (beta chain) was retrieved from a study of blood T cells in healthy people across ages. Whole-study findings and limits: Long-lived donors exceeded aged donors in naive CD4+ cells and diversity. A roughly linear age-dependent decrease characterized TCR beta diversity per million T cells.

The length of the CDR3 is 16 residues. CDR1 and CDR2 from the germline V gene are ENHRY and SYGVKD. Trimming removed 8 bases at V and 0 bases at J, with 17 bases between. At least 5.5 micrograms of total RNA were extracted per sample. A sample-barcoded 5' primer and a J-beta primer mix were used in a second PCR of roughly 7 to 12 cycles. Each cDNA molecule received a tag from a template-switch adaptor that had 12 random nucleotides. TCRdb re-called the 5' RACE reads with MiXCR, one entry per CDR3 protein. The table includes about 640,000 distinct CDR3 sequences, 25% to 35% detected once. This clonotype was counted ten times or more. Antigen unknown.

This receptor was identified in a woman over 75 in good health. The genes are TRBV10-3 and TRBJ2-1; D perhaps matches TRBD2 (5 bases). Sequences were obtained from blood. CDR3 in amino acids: CAIGQAGTSSYNEQFF. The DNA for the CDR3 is TGTGCCATCGGGCAGGCGGGCACGAGCTCCTACAATGAGCAGTTCTTC.